This T cell receptor (beta chain) was profiled in a study of blood T cell repertoires in COVID-19. Study information: Symptom resolution, clearance, or two negative PCRs marked the recovered donors of Cohort 3. Whether acute or convalescent, the COVID-19 samples came from the United States, Italy and Spain.

Profiling relied on immunoSEQ multiplex PCR, and the TCRdb table lists in-frame clones only, not all of them. The table shows a few hundred thousand clones, with 86% occurring only once. Cohort assignment relied on participant-reported clinical history. V lost 0 bases, J lost 7 bases, and 6 bases stayed unmatched. Germline assignment: CDR1 MNHNS and CDR2 SASEGT. The CDR3 loop spans 15 amino acids. The sequence came from a woman in her fifties or sixties in a cohort exposed to, infected with or recovered from COVID-19 (not recorded which). Sequenced: PBMCs or T cells enriched from blood (not recorded which). This sequence joins TRBV6-1 and TRBJ1-2; 9 nucleotides line up with TRBD1. The CDR3 loop is CASSEAGGQGFGYTF. The CDR3, as DNA: TGTGCCAGCAGTGAAGCGGGGGGACAGGGTTTTGGCTACACCTTC.